One T cell receptor (beta chain) is described in this entry. Its antigen remains undetermined. Nothing much larger sits one base from this clone, and base qualities are not available. Another Seattle source contributed samples from volunteer blood donors who had recovered from COVID-19. Whole blood was collected in K2EDTA tubes by collaborating institutions according to the institutions' own protocols. For TCRbeta analysis, collaborators shipped samples in one of three forms: frozen whole blood, isolated PBMCs, or DNA extracted from either of those sample types. The sample comes from a study of blood T cell repertoires in COVID-19 (dated by TCRdb to about 2020). Looking at the study overall: Samples covering the acute and convalescent phases of COVID-19 were provided by collaborators in the United States, Italy and Spain. The material from the prospective study consisted of cDNA or gDNA derived from T cells, B-cell-depleted T cells, or PBMCs. The dataset comprised deeply sampled blood TCRbeta repertoires from subjects exposed to, actively infected with, or recovered from COVID-19. The repertoires were made available in a free public database intended to serve as a resource for research on the immune response to SARS-CoV-2. The samples were drawn from the first 160 participants of the ongoing ImmuneRACE study and from 1,254 subjects provided by 6 global collaborators. Nearly every sample came with metadata listing a de-identified subject ID, COVID-19 status, age in years and sex. Where available, HLA class I and class II types were obtained from metadata supplied by the sample provider rather than from assay-based typing. What the authors observed across the whole study: The amount of clinical and demographic metadata varied by source and participant and was provided uncurated.

TCRbeta CDR3 regions were amplified from genomic DNA using the immunoSEQ Assay, a bias-controlled multiplex PCR. Regarding the original processing steps: Nucleated cell counts per sample were estimated from amplification of reference gene primers within the assay. To quantify the absolute abundance of each unique TCRbeta CDR3 rearrangement, sequence reads were collapsed and filtered. For each sample, productive Simpson clonality was calculated as the square root of Simpson's diversity index across productive rearrangements. TCRdb holds this immuneACCESS table with in-frame rearrangements only. Some clones are missing; in checked studies, unresolved V genes explain under half, and the rest has no known cause. V and J calls and clone size are copied from that table; D and trimming were computed from the DNA. For this sample there are fewer than 300,000 clones; 88% appear just once. The biggest ten clones account for roughly 3.9% of the sample.

V ends up 3 bases short and J 6 bases short, with an unmatched junction base count of 10. The CDR3 numbers 15 residues from cysteine through phenylalanine. The sequence is cut down to CDR3 DNA, 45 bases in frame from base 1. The germline V gene yields SGHRS for CDR1 and YFSETQ for CDR2. Specimen: peripheral blood. This TCR was sampled from a man aged 60 to 69 who had recovered from COVID-19. The rearrangement combines TRBV5-1 with TRBJ2-7, and TRBD1 matches 9 of the central bases. The nucleotide sequence reads as follows: TGCGCCAGCAGCTCTACAGGGGGCGCAGGGTCCGAGCAGTACTTC. Its coded protein is CASSSTGGAGSEQYF.